This TCR beta chain was documented in a study of blood T cells in healthy people across ages. Study summary: Capture via template switching afforded approximately one barcoded beta molecule per two T cells. General study findings and limits: The unknown donor CMV status may have confounded expanded clonotype changes. Relative to aged donors, long-lived donors carried more naive CD4+ cells and displayed higher diversity.

Through a sample-barcoded 5' primer and a J-beta primer mix, a second PCR was run for roughly 7 to 11 cycles. Every single cDNA molecule received a tag from a template-switch adaptor with 12 random nucleotides. TCRdb processed the 5' RACE reads anew with MiXCR; each CDR3 protein has one entry. The table lists about 1,000,000 distinct CDR3 sequences, roughly 45% of them singletons. This clonotype was seen only a few times. Antigen specificity is unknown. Sample: blood. This TCR came from a woman aged 60-70 years in good health.

The CDR3 nucleotides read TGTGCCAGCAGTTCAACTAGGGCCACAGATACGCAGTATTTT. Translation gives CASSSTRATDTQYF. The chain combines TRBV6-2 or TRBV6-3 with TRBJ2-3, with D possibly being TRBD2 (5 bases). The V end lost 4 bases, the J end lost 2 bases, and 10 bases lay between the germline ends. The CDR3 spans 14 residues. Germline CDR1 reads MNHEY; CDR2 reads SVGEGT.